This record looks at one TCR beta chain sequence and its context. The study assigned cohorts using participant-reported clinical history. Authors' processing steps: Estimation of nucleated cell counts relied on the amplification of reference gene primers. Repertoires were generated with immunoSEQ multiplex PCR, while TCRdb's copy carries only in-frame clones and drops some. The V and J calls and the clone size are those of that table, but D and trimming were determined from the DNA. The sample lists almost 200,000 clones; around 89% were seen once. The sample is drawn from a study of blood T cell repertoires in COVID-19. With V trimmed by 4 bases and J by 4 bases, 21 bases remained unmatched. The germline V gene encodes CDR1 SGHRS and CDR2 YFSETQ. The CDR3 extends over 19 amino acids.

This TCR was recovered from a young woman who had recovered from COVID-19. Source material: PBMCs or T cells enriched from blood (not recorded which). The chain employs TRBV5-1 and TRBJ2-7; 9 nucleotides agree with TRBD2. CDR3 in amino acids: CASSPGLLTKRGAYYEQYF. CDR3 nucleotide sequence: TGCGCCAGCAGCCCCGGTTTATTAACTAAGCGGGGGGCGTATTACGAGCAGTACTTC. Complete variable domain (other parts from reference TRBV5-1 and TRBJ2-7): KAGVTQTPRYLIKTRGQQVTLSCSPISGHRSVSWYQQTPGQGLQFLFEYFSETQRNKGNFPGRFSGRQFSNSRSEMNVSTLELGDSALYLCASSPGLLTKRGAYYEQYFGPGTRLTVT.